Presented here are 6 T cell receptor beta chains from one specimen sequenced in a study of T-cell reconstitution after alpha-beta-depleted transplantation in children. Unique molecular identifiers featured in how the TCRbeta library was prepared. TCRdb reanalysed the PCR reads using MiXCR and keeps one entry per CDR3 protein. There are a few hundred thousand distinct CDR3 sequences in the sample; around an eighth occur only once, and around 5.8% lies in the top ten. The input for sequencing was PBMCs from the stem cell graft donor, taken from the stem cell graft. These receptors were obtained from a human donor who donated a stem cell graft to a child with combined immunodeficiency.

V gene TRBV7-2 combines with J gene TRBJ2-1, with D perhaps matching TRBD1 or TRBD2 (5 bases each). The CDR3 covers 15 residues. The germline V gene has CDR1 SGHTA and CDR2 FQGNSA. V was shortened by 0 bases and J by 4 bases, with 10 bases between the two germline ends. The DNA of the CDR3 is TGTGCCAGCAGCTTAGCCTTGGGACCTTACAATGAGCAGTTCTTC. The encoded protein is CASSLALGPYNEQFF. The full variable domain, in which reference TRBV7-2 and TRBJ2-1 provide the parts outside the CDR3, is GAGVSQSPSNKVTEKGKDVELRCDPISGHTALYWYRQSLGQGLEFLIYFQGNSAPDKSGLPSDRFSAERTGGSVSTLTIQRTQQEDSAVYLCASSLALGPYNEQFFGPGTRLTVL.

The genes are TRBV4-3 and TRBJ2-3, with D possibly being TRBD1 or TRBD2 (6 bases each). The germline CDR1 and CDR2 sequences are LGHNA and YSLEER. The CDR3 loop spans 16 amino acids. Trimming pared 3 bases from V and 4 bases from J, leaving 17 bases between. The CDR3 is CASSHRTARLADTQYF. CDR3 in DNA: TGCGCCAGCAGCCACCGGACAGCCCGACTAGCAGATACGCAGTATTTT.

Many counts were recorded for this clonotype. The CDR3 region is CSVVTGADTQYF. The DNA for the CDR3 is TGCAGCGTTGTTACAGGGGCAGATACGCAGTATTTT. V is TRBV29-1 and J is TRBJ2-3; 7 bases are a match to TRBD1. This CDR3 has 12 amino acids. Germline V gene data show CDR1 as SQVTM and CDR2 as ANQGSEA. Losses at the gene ends were 4 bases for V and 4 bases for J; bases not matched to a gene: 2.

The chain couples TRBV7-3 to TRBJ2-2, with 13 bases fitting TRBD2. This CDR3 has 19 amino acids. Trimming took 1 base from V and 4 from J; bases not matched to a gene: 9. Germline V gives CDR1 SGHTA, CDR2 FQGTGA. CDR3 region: CASSLRGGLAGVGTGELFF. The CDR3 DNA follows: TGTGCCAGCAGCTTAAGGGGTGGACTAGCGGGAGTGGGCACCGGGGAGCTGTTTTTT.

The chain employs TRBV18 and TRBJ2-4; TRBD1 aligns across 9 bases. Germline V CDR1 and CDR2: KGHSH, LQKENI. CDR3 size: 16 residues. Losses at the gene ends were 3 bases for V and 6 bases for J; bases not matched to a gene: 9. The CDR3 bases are TGTGCCAGCTCACCCGAGGGACAGGGCTTCGGAAACATTCAGTACTTC. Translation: CASSPEGQGFGNIQYF.

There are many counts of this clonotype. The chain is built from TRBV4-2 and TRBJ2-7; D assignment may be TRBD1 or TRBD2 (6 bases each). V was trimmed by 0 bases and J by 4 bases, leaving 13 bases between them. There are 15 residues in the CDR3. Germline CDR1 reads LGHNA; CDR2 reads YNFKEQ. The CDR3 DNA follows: TGTGCCAGCAGCCAAGATGGAGGGGGGTGGTACGAGCAGTACTTC. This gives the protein CASSQDGGGWYEQYF.